This record looks at one T cell receptor (beta chain) sequence and its context. The specificity of this receptor is unknown. Base qualities are not at hand, and no much larger clone is one base apart. The data were taken from a study of cytomegalovirus exposure and HLA in healthy donors (dated by TCRdb to about 2017). Background for the entire study: An earlier analysis of roughly 610 of the donors reported approximately 300 Gb of sequence data and 117 million unique TCR beta sequences obtained from about 200 million T cells. An early release covering 500 to 750 HLA-typed donors comprised roughly 300 gigabases of sequencing data and 85 million or so unique TCR sequences. Among the roughly 370 genotyped donors, around 79% belonged to the genetic ancestry cluster associated with self-reported Caucasian donors. The study aimed to test whether signatures of past pathogen exposure could be identified by cataloging public T cell receptors. The study used immunosequencing to profile the T cell repertoires of some 600 subjects and linked those repertoires to cytomegalovirus serostatus. Besides the first cohort of 666 subjects, a separate validation cohort made up of around 120 different subjects was used. High-throughput TCR immunosequencing, statistical association of individual TCRs with disease status, and machine learning were combined to predict cytomegalovirus infection status. A later analysis re-analyzed previously published TCR beta repertoires from approximately 670 donors and added high-resolution HLA genotyping to study TCR occurrence patterns. The later analysis used no new phenotypic data to find candidate immune exposures, relying instead on TCR beta sequences and their occurrence across donors. An earlier analysis of around 580 of the donors used high-throughput TCR beta sequencing to judge whether each TCR beta V gene segment behaved as functional or pseudogenic. Donor age, sex, ethnicity and CMV serostatus were compiled alongside the repertoire data. A later genetic analysis used genome-wide SNP genotypes for about 65% of the roughly 700 donors, treating that subset as a discovery cohort. All discovery cohort repertoires had been generated using a single sequencing platform. HLA typing included class I and class II loci at four-digit resolution. The number of donors typed differed by locus, with roughly 620-640 for A, B, C, DRB1 and DQB1, 522 for DQA1, over 600 for DPA1, and over 400 for DPB1. About five DR-DQ haplotypes were treated as single units for association and clustering because of strong linkage in the cohort. Across around 400 genotyped donors of the cohort, an average of about 220,000 unique TCR beta nucleotide sequences per donor were sequenced, and roughly 20% of those sequences were non-productive. The paper's findings and limits, for the study overall: A later analysis found that TCR association rates varied across HLA loci, with DRB1 alleles showing the most associated TCRs and HLA-C alleles the fewest. While some public TCRs were present in many individuals, most TCR sequences turned up only very rarely across donors. Compared with equally common non-associated chains, HLA-associated TCR beta chains in a later analysis were more clonally expanded and had lower generation probabilities. In vitro tests confirmed that a few of the cytomegalovirus-associated TCR beta chains recognize cytomegalovirus antigens. In the study, around 150 TCR beta chains were listed as associated with cytomegalovirus. This cohort had only TCR beta chains sequenced, and the lack of alpha or paired-chain data limited which features could be detected. Several of the top co-occurrence clusters appeared to be linked to parvovirus B19, influenza, CMV and Epstein-Barr virus, according to a later analysis. An earlier analysis of approximately 540 of the donors showed that most TCR beta V segments appeared in productive rearrangements either about 87% or about 30% of the time, which broadly matched IMGT annotations. Immune exposure information for the cohort was limited to CMV serostatus. A later genetic analysis associated a missense DCLRE1C variant with V-gene and J-gene trimming of TCR beta chains, and an independent cohort replicated the association. A further reported finding was that TCR beta sequences accurately predicted the HLA-A and HLA-B alleles for most subjects in the first cohort. When HLA alleles, especially DR and DQ, strongly co-occurred, TCR associations were difficult to assign to individual alleles. Presence/absence analyses assumed roughly uniform sequencing depth across donors, an assumption that may not hold. The 87-base-pair reads could not distinguish some IMGT-functional V segments, including TRBV6-2 and TRBV6-3, so those segments were excluded. At a false discovery rate of 0.05, a later analysis linked 16,951 TCR beta sequences to specific HLA alleles. A group of highly shared sequence variants was considered likely to be a technical artifact of the sequencing pipeline. Because HLA typing was unavailable for some donors at each locus, only the typed subset was used in association tests. Cytomegalovirus status was reported to be diagnosed by the classifier with high specificity and sensitivity in both the original and validation cohorts. Most CMV-associated TCR beta chains appeared to be HLA-restricted in a later analysis, and the HLA associations seemed to be driven largely by CMV exposure. Over 15 rarely observed V segments, including chromosome 9 orphons, were excluded from the earlier analysis of about 610 of the donors because counts were too low. In a later genetic analysis, fewer N-insertions in productive TCRs were reported among donors in an Asian-associated ancestry cluster than the roughly 700-donor mean. According to the authors, the approach could potentially be generalized to other disease states and immunological phenotypes. Linkage disequilibrium might explain the correlated functional status among segregating V segments, but an unknown experimental factor could not be excluded.

The cohort consisted of approximately 690 healthy bone marrow donors. At the time of sampling, all cohort members were nominally healthy, though unrecorded immune exposures were likely present. The donor tested CMV seronegative and was one of the 352 seronegative cohort members. A peripheral blood sample was provided by each donor, and peripheral blood mononuclear cells were used for TCR beta sequencing. Genomic DNA was extracted from the blood cell samples with the Qiagen DNeasy Blood Extraction Kit. Receptor amplification or capture employed the immunoSEQ multiplex PCR assay. For the multiplex PCR, a mixture combining 60 forward primers for TCR Vbeta segments and 13 reverse primers for TCR Jbeta segments was used. A multiplex PCR assay on genomic DNA amplified the CDR3 region of rearranged TCR beta genes. On the Illumina HiSeq System, the amplified TCR beta libraries were sequenced as 87-base-pair reads. Concerning the study's data processing: A later analysis counted tens of millions of unique TCR beta chains across the 640 or so repertoires, and around 9.9 million of these chains were shared by at least two donors. To remove PCR and sequencing errors, raw reads were error-corrected and collapsed into unique sequences using a nearest-neighbor algorithm that merged closely related sequences. To assign V, D and J gene segments, CDR3 sequences were aligned to IMGT reference sequences. For a sequence to be retained, a match of at least six nucleotides was required to both a V gene segment and a J gene segment. Rearrangements were classified as productive when the CDR3 lacked stop codons and remained in frame with V and J, and all other rearrangements were classified as non-productive. Following IMGT convention, CDR3 was defined as the stretch from the second conserved V-encoded cysteine to the conserved J-encoded phenylalanine. The earlier analysis of roughly 590 of the donors excluded sequences that lacked an unambiguous match to a single V gene segment. An earlier analysis of under 750 of the donors called V segments functional above 56.7% productive rearrangements and segregating when the between-donor standard deviation exceeded 5%. A statistical classification framework was built for diagnosing cytomegalovirus status from the catalog of TCR beta chain sequences. A later analysis assigned V and J genes by comparing TCR nucleotide sequences with IMGT/GENE-DB human TR gene sequences. The TCRdist pipeline was used in a later analysis to assign CDR3 sequences and most-parsimonious VDJ recombination scenarios. A later analysis defined each TCR beta chain by its CDR3 amino acid sequence plus V-gene family, and excluded reads lacking a unique V-gene family. To address suspected cross-contamination and a sequencing artifact, a later analysis removed approximately 590 highly shared, low-generation-probability nucleotide sequences. For each public chain, a later analysis derived a clonal expansion index from normalized ranks of inferred template counts within each repertoire. A later analysis computed generation probabilities with a VDJ recombination model fitted to out-of-frame rearrangements, and checked the results against IGoR. In a later analysis, hypergeometric tests were used to score TCR-TCR, TCR-HLA and TCR-CMV co-occurrence, with a repertoire-size bias correction applied to TCR pairs. False discovery rates were estimated in a later analysis by permuting HLA or CMV assignments 20 times. In a later analysis, co-occurring TCRs were grouped using DBSCAN, with TCRdist sequence similarity added in when clustering inside HLA-allele-positive subsets. Co-occurrence clustering excluded repertoires with fewer than 30,000 or more than 120,000 public chains, plus five with anomalous nucleotide sharing. In TCRdb, the immuneACCESS table is reduced to in-frame sequences with V and J assigned. These tables do not hold every clone; where another copy was compared, an unresolved V gene accounts for under half, and the others remain unexplained. V, J and clone size were drawn from that table, and D and trimming were deduced from the DNA. The sample data list around 280,000 clones, and about 90% of these were observed just once. The biggest ten clones account for 2% to 3% of the sample.

Taken from cysteine to phenylalanine, the CDR3 has 12 residues. Solely the CDR3 DNA is kept, with 36 bases framed from the first base. The germline V gene sets CDR1 to SQVTM and CDR2 to ANQGSEA. Sequenced: PBMCs. The sequence links TRBV29-1 to TRBJ2-5; possibly the D gene is TRBD1, per 6 matching bases. The J call may be faulty, since TRBJ2-7 better matches the DNA end. The receptor's source is a woman under 30 in good health and CMV-seronegative. CDR3 region: CSVETGPYEQYF. The base sequence is TGCAGCGTTGAAACAGGGCCCTACGAGCAGTACTTC.